This T cell receptor beta chain was documented in a study of blood T cell repertoires in COVID-19. Sequenced by immunoSEQ multiplex PCR; TCRdb stores in-frame clones only, minus some. The table has hundreds of thousands of clones, around 80% seen once; the top ten hold more than 8%. The germline V gene encodes CDR1 LNHDA and CDR2 SQIVND (reference sequence). This CDR3 comprises 18 residues. V trimming: 5 bases; J trimming: 2 bases; junction bases outside the gene matches: 17. V and J are TRBV19 and TRBJ2-5; 7 bases line up with TRBD2. Sequenced material: peripheral blood. This TCR was sampled from a woman between 50 and 59 years old with acute or convalescent COVID-19. The CDR3 nucleotides read TGTGCCAGTAGTCTTTACCGGGCTAGCGGAAGAGCACAAGAGACCCAGTACTTC. Protein product: CASSLYRASGRAQETQYF.